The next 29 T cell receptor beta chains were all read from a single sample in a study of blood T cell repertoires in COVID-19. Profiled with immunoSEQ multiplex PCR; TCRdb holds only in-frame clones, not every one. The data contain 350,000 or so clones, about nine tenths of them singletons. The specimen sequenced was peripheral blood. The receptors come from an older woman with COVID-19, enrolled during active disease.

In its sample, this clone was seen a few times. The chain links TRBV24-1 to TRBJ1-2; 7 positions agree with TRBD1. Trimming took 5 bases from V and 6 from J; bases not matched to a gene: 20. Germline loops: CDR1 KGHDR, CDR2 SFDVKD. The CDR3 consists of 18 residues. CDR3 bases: TGTGCCACCAGTGCCTTTGAGGCCCCGGGACAGCAGCAGGATGGCTACACCTTC. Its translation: CATSAFEAPGQQQDGYTF.

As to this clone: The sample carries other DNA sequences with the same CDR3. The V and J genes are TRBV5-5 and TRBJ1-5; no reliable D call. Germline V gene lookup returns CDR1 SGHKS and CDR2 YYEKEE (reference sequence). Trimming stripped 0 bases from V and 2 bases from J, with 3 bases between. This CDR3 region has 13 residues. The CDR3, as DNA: TGTGCCAGCAGCTTGGCAGGCAATCAGCCCCAGCATTTT. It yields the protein CASSLAGNQPQHF.

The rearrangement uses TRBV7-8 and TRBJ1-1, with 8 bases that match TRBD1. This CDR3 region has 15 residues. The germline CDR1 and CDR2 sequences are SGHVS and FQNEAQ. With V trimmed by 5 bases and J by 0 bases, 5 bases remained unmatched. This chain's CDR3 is CASSAGQGLNTEAFF. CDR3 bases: TGTGCCAGCAGCGCAGGACAGGGATTGAACACTGAAGCTTTCTTT.

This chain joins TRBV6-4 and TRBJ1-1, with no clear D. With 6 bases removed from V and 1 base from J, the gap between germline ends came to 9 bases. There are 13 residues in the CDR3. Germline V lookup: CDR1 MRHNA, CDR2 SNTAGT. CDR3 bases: TGTGCCAGCAGGGCACAACAGAACACTGAAGCTTTCTTT. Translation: CASRAQQNTEAFF.

The chain's CDR3 is CASPVRGSSSYNEQFF. CDR3 DNA: TGTGCCAGCCCAGTTAGGGGGTCTTCTTCCTACAATGAGCAGTTCTTC. This sequence joins TRBV27 and TRBJ2-1, with D possibly TRBD1 on 6 matching bases. The V end was cut by 8 bases, the J end by 1 base, with 18 bases between. The germline V gene has CDR1 MNHEY and CDR2 SMNVEV (reference sequence). The length of the CDR3 is 16 residues.

The CDR3 DNA sequence: TGCGCCAGCAGCTTAGCAGGGGGCTCTGAAAAACTGTTTTTT. Its protein is CASSLAGGSEKLFF. The V gene is TRBV5-1, the J gene TRBJ1-4; 8 bases match TRBD1. The CDR3 is made up of 14 amino acids. V shed 2 bases and J 7 bases; nucleotides not matched to a gene: 4. Germline V CDR1 and CDR2: SGHRS, YFSETQ.

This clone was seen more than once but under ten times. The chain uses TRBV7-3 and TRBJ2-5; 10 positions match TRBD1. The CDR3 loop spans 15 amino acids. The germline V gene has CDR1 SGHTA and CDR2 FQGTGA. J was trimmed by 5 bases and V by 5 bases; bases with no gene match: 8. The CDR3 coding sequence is TGTGCCAGCAGCCCCGGGACAGGGGTTGGGGAGACCCAGTACTTC. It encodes CASSPGTGVGETQYF.

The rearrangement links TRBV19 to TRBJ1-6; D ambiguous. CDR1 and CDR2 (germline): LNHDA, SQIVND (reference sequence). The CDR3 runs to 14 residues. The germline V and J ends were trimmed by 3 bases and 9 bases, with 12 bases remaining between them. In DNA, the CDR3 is TGTGCCAGTAGTATGGACCTGGCGGGTTCACCCCTCCACTTT. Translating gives CASSMDLAGSPLHF.

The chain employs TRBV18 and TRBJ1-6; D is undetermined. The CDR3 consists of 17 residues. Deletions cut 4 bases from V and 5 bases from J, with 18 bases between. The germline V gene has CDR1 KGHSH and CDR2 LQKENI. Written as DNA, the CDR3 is TGTGCCAGCTCACGGCGGGCACTCGAAGGTAATAATTCACCCCTCCACTTT. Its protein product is CASSRRALEGNNSPLHF.

The CDR3 DNA reads as TGCAGCGTTGAAGATCTTTCAGGGGAGACCCAGTACTTC. Protein sequence: CSVEDLSGETQYF. The rearrangement joins TRBV29-1 to TRBJ2-5; a possible D gene is TRBD1 (5 bases). V lost 0 bases and J lost 5, with 10 bases in between. The CDR3 consists of 13 residues. Germline-derived CDR1 and CDR2 are SQVTM and ANQGSEA. Based on the CDR3 plus reference TRBV29-1 and TRBJ2-5, the full variable domain is SAVISQKPSRDICQRGTSLTIQCQVDSQVTMMFWYRQQPGQSLTLIATANQGSEATYESGFVIDKFPISRPNLTFSTLTVSNMSPEDSSIYLCSVEDLSGETQYFGPGTRLLVL.

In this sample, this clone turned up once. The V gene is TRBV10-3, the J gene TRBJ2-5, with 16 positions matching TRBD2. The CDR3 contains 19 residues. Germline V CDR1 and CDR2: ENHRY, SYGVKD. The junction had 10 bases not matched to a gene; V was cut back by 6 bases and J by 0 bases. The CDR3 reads CAISPGTSGGEMYQETQYF. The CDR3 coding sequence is TGTGCCATCAGCCCCGGGACTAGCGGGGGGGAGATGTACCAAGAGACCCAGTACTTC.

The CDR3 DNA reads TGTGCCAGCAGCCAAGGCCTAGCTCTCGGAGAGACCCAGTACTTC. It is translated as CASSQGLALGETQYF. The gene calls are TRBV3-1 (or the pseudogene TRBV3-2) and TRBJ2-5; possible D gene TRBD2, 5 bases. The V and J ends lost 1 base and 4 bases respectively, with 13 bases between them. The CDR3 extends over 15 amino acids. The V gene's germline CDR1 is LGHDT and CDR2 YNNKEL (reference sequence).

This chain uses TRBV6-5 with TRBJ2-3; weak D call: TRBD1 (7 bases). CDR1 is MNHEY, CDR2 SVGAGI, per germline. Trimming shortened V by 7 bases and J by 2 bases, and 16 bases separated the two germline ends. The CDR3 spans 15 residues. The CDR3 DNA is TGTGCCAGCACTAGACAGGGACTCATCACAGATACGCAGTATTTT. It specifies CASTRQGLITDTQYF.

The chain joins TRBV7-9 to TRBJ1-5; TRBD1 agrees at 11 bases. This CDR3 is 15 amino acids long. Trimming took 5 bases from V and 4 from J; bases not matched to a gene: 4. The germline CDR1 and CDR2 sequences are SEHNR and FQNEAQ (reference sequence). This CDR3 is CASSHGTGGNQPQHF. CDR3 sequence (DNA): TGTGCCAGCAGCCACGGGACAGGGGGAAATCAGCCCCAGCATTTT.

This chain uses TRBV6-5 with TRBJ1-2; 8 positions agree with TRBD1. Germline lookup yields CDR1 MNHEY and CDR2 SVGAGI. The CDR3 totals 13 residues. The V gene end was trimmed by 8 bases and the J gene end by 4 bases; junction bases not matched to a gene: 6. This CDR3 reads CASVDRGGYGYTF. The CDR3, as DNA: TGTGCCAGCGTAGACAGGGGAGGCTATGGCTACACCTTC.

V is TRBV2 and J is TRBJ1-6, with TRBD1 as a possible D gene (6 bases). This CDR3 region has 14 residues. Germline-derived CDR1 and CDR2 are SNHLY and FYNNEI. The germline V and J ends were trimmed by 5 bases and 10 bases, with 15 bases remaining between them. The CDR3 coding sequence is TGTGCCAGCAGTATACAGGGAGGGGAGTCACCCCTCCACTTT. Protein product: CASSIQGGESPLHF.

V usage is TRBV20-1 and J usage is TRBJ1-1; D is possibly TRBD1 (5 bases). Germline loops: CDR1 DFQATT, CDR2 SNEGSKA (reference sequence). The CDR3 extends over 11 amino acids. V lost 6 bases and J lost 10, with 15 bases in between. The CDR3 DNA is TGCAGTGCCCCACAGGAGGGTGGAGCTTTCTTT. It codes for CSAPQEGGAFF.

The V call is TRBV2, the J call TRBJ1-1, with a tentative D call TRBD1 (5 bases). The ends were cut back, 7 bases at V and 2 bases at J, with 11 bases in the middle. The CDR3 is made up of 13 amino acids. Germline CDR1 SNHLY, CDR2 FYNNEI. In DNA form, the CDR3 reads TGTGCCAGCAACCAGGGAATCAACACTGAAGCTTTCTTT. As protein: CASNQGINTEAFF.

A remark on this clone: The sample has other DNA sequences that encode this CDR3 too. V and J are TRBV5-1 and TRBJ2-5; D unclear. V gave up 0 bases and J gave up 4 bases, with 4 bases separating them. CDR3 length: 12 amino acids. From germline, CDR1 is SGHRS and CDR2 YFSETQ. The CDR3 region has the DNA TGCGCCAGCAGCTTGGATCTAGAGACCCAGTACTTC. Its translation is CASSLDLETQYF.

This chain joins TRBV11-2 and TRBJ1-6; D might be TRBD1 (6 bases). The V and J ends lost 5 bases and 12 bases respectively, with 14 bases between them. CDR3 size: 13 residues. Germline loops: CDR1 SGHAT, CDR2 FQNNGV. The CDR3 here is CASSPRDIQPLHF. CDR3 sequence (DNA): TGTGCCAGCAGCCCCCGGGACATCCAACCCCTCCACTTT.

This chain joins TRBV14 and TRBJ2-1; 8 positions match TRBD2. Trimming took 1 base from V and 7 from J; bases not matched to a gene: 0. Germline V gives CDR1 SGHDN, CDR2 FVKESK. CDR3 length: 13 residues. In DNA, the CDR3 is TGTGCCAGCAGCCAAGCGGGGGGGAATGAGCAGTTCTTC. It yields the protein CASSQAGGNEQFF. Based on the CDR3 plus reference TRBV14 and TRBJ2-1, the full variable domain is EAGVTQFPSHSVIEKGQTVTLRCDPISGHDNLYWYRRVMGKEIKFLLHFVKESKQDESGMPNNRFLAERTGGTYSTLKVQPAELEDSGVYFCASSQAGGNEQFFGPGTRLTVL.

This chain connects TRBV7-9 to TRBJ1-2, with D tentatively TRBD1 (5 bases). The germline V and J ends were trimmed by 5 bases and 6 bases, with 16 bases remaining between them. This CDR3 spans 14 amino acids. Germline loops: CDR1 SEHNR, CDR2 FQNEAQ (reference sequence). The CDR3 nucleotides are TGTGCCAGCAGCCCTACAGCCCCGGGGGATGGCTACACCTTC. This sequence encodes CASSPTAPGDGYTF.

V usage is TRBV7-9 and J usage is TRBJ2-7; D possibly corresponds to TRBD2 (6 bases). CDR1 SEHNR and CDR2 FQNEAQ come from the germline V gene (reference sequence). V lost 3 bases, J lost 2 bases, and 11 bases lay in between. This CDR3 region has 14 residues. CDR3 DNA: TGTGCCAGCAGCTTCGGGGCGGGGCCCTACGAGCAGTACTTC. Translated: CASSFGAGPYEQYF.

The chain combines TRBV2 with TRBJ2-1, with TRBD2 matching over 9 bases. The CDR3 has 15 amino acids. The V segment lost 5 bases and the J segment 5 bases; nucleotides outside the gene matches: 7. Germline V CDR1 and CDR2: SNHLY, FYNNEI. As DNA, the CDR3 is TGTGCCAGCAGTTTGCGGGGGGGCGGTAACAATGAGCAGTTCTTC. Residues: CASSLRGGGNNEQFF.

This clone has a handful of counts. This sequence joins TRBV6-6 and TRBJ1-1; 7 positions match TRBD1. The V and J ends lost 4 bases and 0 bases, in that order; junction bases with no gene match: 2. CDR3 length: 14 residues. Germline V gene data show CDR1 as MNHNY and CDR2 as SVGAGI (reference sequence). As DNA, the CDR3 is TGTGCCAGCAGTTTCGGGACAGTGAACACTGAAGCTTTCTTT. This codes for CASSFGTVNTEAFF.

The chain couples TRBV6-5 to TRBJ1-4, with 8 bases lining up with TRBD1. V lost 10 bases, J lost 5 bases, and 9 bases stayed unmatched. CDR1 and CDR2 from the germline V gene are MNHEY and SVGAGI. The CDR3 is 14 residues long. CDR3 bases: TGTGCCAACCAGGGGGCCGCTACGAATGAAAAACTGTTTTTT. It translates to CANQGAATNEKLFF.

The CDR3 is CASSFMGAAFF. The CDR3 coding sequence is TGTGCCAGCAGCTTCATGGGGGCCGCTTTCTTT. This chain uses TRBV7-2 with TRBJ1-1; tentatively, D is TRBD1 (6 bases). V lost 3 bases, J lost 11 bases, and 10 bases lay in between. This CDR3 has 11 residues. Germline V gene lookup returns CDR1 SGHTA and CDR2 FQGNSA.

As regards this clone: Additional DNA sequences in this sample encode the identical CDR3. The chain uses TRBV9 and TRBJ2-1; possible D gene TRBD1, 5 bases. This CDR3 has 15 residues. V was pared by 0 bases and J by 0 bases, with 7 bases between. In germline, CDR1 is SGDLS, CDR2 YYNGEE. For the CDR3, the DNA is TGTGCCAGCAGCGTAGGAAGGGGCTCCTACAATGAGCAGTTCTTC. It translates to CASSVGRGSYNEQFF. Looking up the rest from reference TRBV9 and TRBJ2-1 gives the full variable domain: DSGVTQTPKHLITATGQRVTLRCSPRSGDLSVYWYQQSLDQGLQFLIQYYNGEERAKGNILERFSAQQFPDLHSELNLSSLELGDSALYFCASSVGRGSYNEQFFGPGTRLTVL.

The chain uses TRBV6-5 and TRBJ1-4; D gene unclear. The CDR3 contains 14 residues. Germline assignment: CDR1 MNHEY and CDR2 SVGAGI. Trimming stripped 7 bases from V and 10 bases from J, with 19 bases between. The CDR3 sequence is CASTMTTPSGKLFF. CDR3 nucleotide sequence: TGTGCCAGCACCATGACGACTCCCAGCGGAAAACTGTTTTTT.